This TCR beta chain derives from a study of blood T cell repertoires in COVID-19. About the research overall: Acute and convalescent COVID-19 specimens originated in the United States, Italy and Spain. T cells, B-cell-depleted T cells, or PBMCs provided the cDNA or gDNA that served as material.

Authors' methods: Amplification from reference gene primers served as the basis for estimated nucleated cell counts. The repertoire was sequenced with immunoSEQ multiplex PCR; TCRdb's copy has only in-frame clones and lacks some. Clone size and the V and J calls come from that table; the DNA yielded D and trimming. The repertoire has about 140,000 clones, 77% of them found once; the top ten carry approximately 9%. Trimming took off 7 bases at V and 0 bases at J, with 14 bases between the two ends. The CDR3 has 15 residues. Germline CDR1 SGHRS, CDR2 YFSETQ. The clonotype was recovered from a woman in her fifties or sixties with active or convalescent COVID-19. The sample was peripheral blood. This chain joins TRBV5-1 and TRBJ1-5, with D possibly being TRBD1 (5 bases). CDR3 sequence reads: CASRDGSYSNQPQHF. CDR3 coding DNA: TGCGCCAGCCGGGACGGGAGTTATAGCAATCAGCCCCAGCATTTT.